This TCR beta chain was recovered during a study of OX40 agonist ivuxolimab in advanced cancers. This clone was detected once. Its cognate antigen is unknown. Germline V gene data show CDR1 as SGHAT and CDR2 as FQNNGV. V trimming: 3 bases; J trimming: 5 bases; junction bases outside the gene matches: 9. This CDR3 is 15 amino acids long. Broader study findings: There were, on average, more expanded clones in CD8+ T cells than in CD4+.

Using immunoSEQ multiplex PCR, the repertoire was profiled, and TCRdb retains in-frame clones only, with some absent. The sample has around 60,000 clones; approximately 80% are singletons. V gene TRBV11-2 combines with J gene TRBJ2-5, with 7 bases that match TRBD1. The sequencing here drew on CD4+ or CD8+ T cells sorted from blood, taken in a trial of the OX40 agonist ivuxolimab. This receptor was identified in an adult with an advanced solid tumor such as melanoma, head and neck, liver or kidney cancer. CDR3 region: CASSFRTGYEETQYF. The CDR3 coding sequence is TGTGCCAGCAGCTTCAGGACAGGTTATGAGGAGACCCAGTACTTC. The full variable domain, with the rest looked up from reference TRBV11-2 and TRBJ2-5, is EAGVAQSPRYKIIEKRQSVAFWCNPISGHATLYWYQQILGQGPKLLIQFQNNGVVDDSQLPKDRFSAERLKGVDSTLKIQPAKLEDSAVYLCASSFRTGYEETQYFGPGTRLLVL.